These T cell receptor beta chains were read from a single sample in a study of cytomegalovirus exposure and HLA in healthy donors. TCRdb's copy holds only in-frame clones and misses some; the assay was immunoSEQ multiplex PCR. In the table there are around 140,000 clones, nearly 80% of which are singletons. The sequenced sample consisted of PBMCs. The receptors shown here come from a male donor in good health and CMV-seronegative. Each CDR3 is given with its conserved first and last residue. The D gene is left open where the match is weak. Not all rows give a size; the values are once, few, many and, for expanded clones, a class.

J,V,D,size,length,CDR3,DNA
TRBJ1-6,TRBV11-3,TRBD1,.,14,CASSLGTANSPLHF,TGTGCCAGCAGCTTGGGGACAGCTAATTCACCCCTCCACTTT
TRBJ1-1,TRBV27,.,once,16,CASSFNLGNSNTEAFF,TGTGCCAGCAGTTTTAATCTAGGAAATTCGAACACTGAAGCTTTCTTT
TRBJ1-2,TRBV6-5,.,.,14,CASSPLAGAYGYTF,TGTGCCAGCAGTCCCCTGGCAGGGGCCTATGGCTACACCTTC
TRBJ2-6,TRBV15,.,.,17,CATSPDSPLSGANVLTF,TGTGCCACCAGCCCGGACAGTCCTCTCTCTGGGGCCAACGTCCTGACTTTC
TRBJ1-1,TRBV2,.,.,13,CASTSTGDTEAFF,TGTGCCAGCACCTCAACGGGGGACACTGAAGCTTTCTTT
TRBJ1-5,TRBV6-1,.,.,17,CASSEARGGSSNQPQHF,TGTGCCAGCAGTGAAGCGCGGGGGGGGTCTAGCAATCAGCCCCAGCATTTT
TRBJ1-1,TRBV5-1,.,.,14,CASRAGWGGTEAFF,TGCGCCAGCAGAGCAGGGTGGGGGGGCACTGAAGCTTTCTTT
TRBJ2-2,TRBV9,TRBD1,.,19,CASSTQRGGGPPNTGELFF,TGTGCCAGCAGCACCCAAAGAGGGGGCGGACCTCCGAACACCGGGGAGCTGTTTTTT
TRBJ1-1,TRBV29-1,TRBD1,.,10,CSARQGEAFF,TGCAGCGCCAGACAGGGTGAAGCTTTCTTT
TRBJ2-7,TRBV11-2,TRBD2,.,14,CASATAGGGYEQYF,TGTGCCAGCGCCACCGCTGGCGGGGGCTACGAGCAGTACTTC
TRBJ2-4,TRBV6-5,TRBD1,.,15,CASSWDRGAKNIQYF,TGCGCCAGCAGCTGGGACAGGGGAGCCAAAAACATTCAGTACTTC
TRBJ1-4,TRBV6-5,.,.,15,CASSYSGRSNEKLFF,TGTGCCAGCAGTTACTCGGGGAGGAGTAATGAAAAACTGTTTTTT
TRBJ2-2,TRBV30,TRBD1,.,17,CAWRGGSTSPHTGELFF,TGTGCCTGGAGAGGGGGCTCGACTTCTCCCCACACCGGGGAGCTGTTTTTT
TRBJ1-1,TRBV5-1,TRBD1,once,13,CASSPPDRVGAFF,TGCGCCAGCAGCCCCCCCGACAGGGTCGGGGCTTTCTTT
TRBJ1-5,TRBV28,TRBD1,.,16,CASSPGTGGPNQPQHF,TGTGCCAGCAGCCCCGGGACAGGGGGTCCGAATCAGCCCCAGCATTTT
TRBJ2-7,TRBV5-4,TRBD1,.,17,CASSLEGQGLPTYEQYF,TGTGCCAGCAGCTTGGAGGGACAGGGACTCCCCACCTACGAGCAGTACTTC
TRBJ2-5,TRBV7-6,TRBD1,.,15,CASSPIQGARETQYF,TGTGCCAGCAGCCCTATACAGGGGGCTCGGGAGACCCAGTACTTC
TRBJ2-2,TRBV4-3,TRBD1,.,16,CASRLRTGGNTGELFF,TGCGCCAGCAGGCTAAGGACAGGGGGAAACACCGGGGAGCTGTTTTTT
TRBJ2-3,TRBV12-1,.,.,15,CASSFGLAGKDTQYF,TGTGCCAGCAGCTTTGGGCTAGCGGGTAAAGATACGCAGTATTTT
TRBJ2-4,TRBV9,TRBD2,.,14,CASSVGSGGNIQYF,TGTGCCAGCAGCGTCGGGAGCGGGGGAAACATTCAGTACTTC
TRBJ1-5,TRBV9,TRBD1,.,15,CASSVGTGKNQPQHF,TGTGCCAGCAGTGTTGGGACAGGGAAGAATCAGCCCCAGCATTTT
TRBJ2-2,TRBV4-3,TRBD2,few,18,CASSQDQASGGISRELFF,TGCGCCAGCAGCCAAGATCAGGCTAGCGGGGGTATCTCTAGGGAGCTGTTTTTT
TRBJ1-5,TRBV5-8,.,.,12,CASSLSDQPQHF,TGTGCCAGCAGCTTATCGGATCAGCCCCAGCATTTT
TRBJ1-1,TRBV9,.,.,14,CASSVVSVNTEAFF,TGTGCCAGCAGCGTAGTGTCAGTGAACACTGAAGCTTTCTTT
TRBJ2-6,TRBV5-1,.,few,17,CASSLAGIGSGANVLTF,TGCGCCAGCAGCTTGGCAGGGATCGGGTCTGGGGCCAACGTCCTGACTTTC
TRBJ1-2,TRBV4-3,.,.,12,CASSQDEGGYTF,TGCGCCAGCAGCCAAGATGAGGGTGGCTACACCTTC
TRBJ1-2,TRBV30,.,.,13,CAWSVQSGYGYTF,TGTGCCTGGAGTGTACAGTCAGGATATGGCTACACCTTC
TRBJ2-1,TRBV2,.,.,12,CASSVQGDEQFF,TGTGCCAGCAGTGTTCAGGGCGATGAGCAGTTCTTC
TRBJ1-1,TRBV5-1,TRBD1,few,16,CASSLGQGGLNTEAFF,TGCGCCAGCAGCTTAGGACAGGGGGGATTGAACACTGAAGCTTTCTTT
TRBJ1-4,TRBV5-1,TRBD1,few,14,CASSFRQGGEKLFF,TGCGCCAGCAGCTTCAGACAGGGAGGAGAAAAACTGTTTTTT
TRBJ1-6,TRBV6-1,.,.,13,CASSPVRDSPLHF,TGTGCCAGCAGCCCCGTGAGGGATTCACCCCTCCACTTT
TRBJ2-7,TRBV7-9,TRBD1,.,14,CASSPPGQGAEQYF,TGTGCCAGCAGCCCACCGGGACAGGGGGCCGAGCAGTACTTC
TRBJ2-1,TRBV5-6,TRBD1,.,16,CASSLAFTDREAEQFF,TGTGCCAGCAGCTTGGCGTTCACGGACAGGGAAGCTGAGCAGTTCTTC
TRBJ2-7,TRBV14,TRBD1,few,15,CASSQATGGSYEQYF,TGTGCCAGCAGCCAAGCAACAGGGGGGTCCTACGAGCAGTACTTC
TRBJ2-3,TRBV6-5,TRBD2,.,16,CASSYGTSGGADTQYF,TGTGCCAGCAGTTACGGGACTAGCGGGGGGGCAGATACGCAGTATTTT
TRBJ1-2,TRBV7-2,.,.,14,CASSLGGRAYGYTF,TGTGCCAGCAGCTTAGGTGGCAGGGCCTATGGCTACACCTTC
TRBJ1-2,TRBV5-4,TRBD1,.,15,CASTLGTGANYGYTF,TGTGCCAGCACCCTTGGGACAGGAGCTAACTATGGCTACACCTTC
TRBJ1-1,TRBV4-2,.,.,13,CASSHLRDTEAFF,TGTGCCAGCAGCCATCTCCGGGACACTGAAGCTTTCTTT
TRBJ2-2,TRBV30,TRBD2,.,16,CAWRARGGINTGELFF,TGTGCCTGGAGGGCCCGCGGGGGAATAAACACCGGGGAGCTGTTTTTT
TRBJ1-1,TRBV7-9,TRBD1,.,17,CASSHRKGTGMNTEAFF,TGTGCCAGCAGCCACAGGAAGGGGACAGGGATGAACACTGAAGCTTTCTTT
TRBJ2-7,TRBV6-5,.,.,13,CAARGSAGYEQYF,TGTGCCGCCCGAGGTAGCGCGGGGTACGAGCAGTACTTC
TRBJ1-1,TRBV7-6,TRBD1,.,16,CASSLPTGVLNTEAFF,TGTGCCAGCAGCTTACCAACAGGGGTATTAAACACTGAAGCTTTCTTT
TRBJ1-6,TRBV27,.,.,13,CASGLGENSPLHF,TGTGCCAGCGGCCTAGGAGAAAATTCACCCCTCCACTTT
TRBJ2-7,TRBV9,.,.,14,CASSVGAFSYEQYF,TGTGCCAGCAGCGTAGGGGCATTCTCCTACGAGCAGTACTTC
TRBJ2-5,TRBV5-1,.,.,15,CASSLGASLQETQYF,TGCGCCAGCAGCTTGGGGGCTAGCCTACAAGAGACCCAGTACTTC
TRBJ1-1,TRBV9,TRBD1,.,17,CASSATTGTGGDTEAFF,TGTGCCAGCAGCGCCACCACCGGGACAGGTGGAGACACTGAAGCTTTCTTT
TRBJ1-5,TRBV6-6,.,.,15,CASSRDGEVNQPQHF,TGTGCCAGCAGTCGTGACGGGGAAGTTAATCAGCCCCAGCATTTT
TRBJ1-1,TRBV10-3,TRBD1,.,14,CAIRGQEGDTEAFF,TGTGCCATCAGAGGACAGGAGGGGGACACTGAAGCTTTCTTT
TRBJ1-5,TRBV29-1,.,.,13,CSVLPGVDQPQHF,TGCAGCGTTCTCCCGGGAGTAGATCAGCCCCAGCATTTT
TRBJ2-1,TRBV11-3,TRBD2,.,15,CASSLVAGGLNEQFF,TGTGCCAGCAGCTTAGTAGCGGGGGGGTTAAATGAGCAGTTCTTC